These 27 T cell receptor beta chains were sequenced from one sample in a study of blood T cell repertoires in COVID-19. The table came from immunoSEQ multiplex PCR; TCRdb's copy has only in-frame clones and leaves some out. The sample lists some 160,000 clones, about 82% seen once, with about 6.5% in the top ten. Sequencing was performed on peripheral blood. The receptors come from a man aged 65-85 years with active or convalescent COVID-19.

The table lists this clone with a count of one. The chain employs TRBV3-1 (or the pseudogene TRBV3-2) and TRBJ2-5, with TRBD2 matching over 9 bases. CDR1 and CDR2 (germline): LGHDT, YNNKEL (reference sequence). Unmatched junction bases numbered 11, after V lost 0 bases and J lost 9 bases. This CDR3 has 16 amino acids. The CDR3 nucleotides are TGTGCCAGCAGCCAAGATTGGGCCCGCGGGGGGGAGGCCCAGTACTTC. It encodes CASSQDWARGGEAQYF.

This clone was counted a few times. In nucleotides, the CDR3 is TGTGCCAGTAGTATCTCCGAGACAGTCCCAGGCACCATATATTTT. Protein sequence: CASSISETVPGTIYF. The chain recombines TRBV19 with TRBJ1-3; D is perhaps TRBD1 (5 bases). Germline V CDR1 and CDR2: LNHDA, SQIVND (reference sequence). The CDR3 sequence is 15 residues long. Trimming took off 3 bases at V and 9 bases at J, with 18 bases between the two ends.

This clone occurred a few times. The chain is built from TRBV19 and TRBJ1-2, with unresolved D. This CDR3 spans 12 amino acids. Germline V CDR1 and CDR2: LNHDA, SQIVND (reference sequence). With 4 bases removed from V and 2 bases from J, the gap between germline ends came to 5 bases. The CDR3 loop reads CASSTRNYGYTF. The CDR3 region has the DNA TGTGCCAGTAGTACCCGGAACTATGGCTACACCTTC.

This rearrangement joins TRBV18 to TRBJ1-6, with D tentatively TRBD1 (5 bases). V lost 6 bases and J 7 bases, leaving 16 bases between the germline ends. The CDR3 consists of 15 residues. Germline assignment: CDR1 KGHSH and CDR2 LQKENI. The CDR3 coding sequence is TGTGCCAGCTCGACAGTTATGTCATCCAATTCACCCCTCCACTTT. Translation: CASSTVMSSNSPLHF. Using reference TRBV18 and TRBJ1-6 for the parts outside the CDR3, the full variable domain is NAGVMQNPRHLVRRRGQEARLRCSPMKGHSHVYWYRQLPEEGLKFMVYLQKENIIDESGMPKERFSAEFPKEGPSILRIQQVVRGDSAAYFCASSTVMSSNSPLHFGNGTRLTVT.

This clone was detected once. The V and J genes are TRBV5-1 and TRBJ1-5, with 8 bases aligning to TRBD1. V trimming: 4 bases; J trimming: 4 bases; junction bases outside the gene matches: 4. Per germline, CDR1 SGHRS and CDR2 YFSETQ. This CDR3 spans 14 amino acids. CDR3 in amino acids: CASSGGQVNQPQHF. The CDR3 DNA reads as TGCGCCAGCAGCGGGGGACAGGTGAATCAGCCCCAGCATTTT.

The chain uses TRBV7-9 and TRBJ2-7, with 7 bases matching TRBD1. The CDR3 sequence is 14 residues long. Trimming cost V 4 bases and J 2 bases; bases outside gene matches: 5. Germline V gene lookup returns CDR1 SEHNR and CDR2 FQNEAQ (reference sequence). CDR3 sequence: CASSSTGTTYEQYF. The CDR3 region has the DNA TGTGCCAGCAGCTCGACAGGGACCACCTACGAGCAGTACTTC. Together with reference TRBV7-9 and TRBJ2-7, the CDR3 gives the full variable domain: DTGVSQNPRHKITKRGQNVTFRCDPISEHNRLYWYRQTLGQGPEFLTYFQNEAQLEKSRLLSDRFSAERPKGSFSTLEIQRTEQGDSAMYLCASSSTGTTYEQYFGPGTRLTVT.

The chain combines TRBV11-2 with TRBJ1-2; TRBD1 is a possible D gene (6 bases). CDR3 length equals 13 residues. V dropped 2 bases and J dropped 4 bases, with 8 bases sitting between them. CDR1 is SGHAT and CDR2 is FQNNGV in the germline V gene. The CDR3 is CASSLTGSYGYTF. CDR3 coding DNA: TGTGCCAGCAGCTTAACAGGGTCCTATGGCTACACCTTC.

The table lists this clone with a few counts. The rearrangement uses TRBV6-6 and TRBJ2-7; 7 bases map to TRBD1. Trimming took 5 bases from V and 1 from J; bases not matched to a gene: 5. The V gene's germline CDR1 is MNHNY and CDR2 SVGAGI (reference sequence). The length of the CDR3 is 14 residues. The CDR3 protein is CASSKDRESYEQYF. The CDR3, as DNA: TGTGCCAGCAGTAAAGACAGGGAGTCCTACGAGCAGTACTTC.

The rearrangement links TRBV18 to TRBJ2-3, with D maybe TRBD2 (5 bases). V shed 3 bases and J shed 4 bases, with 14 bases lying between them. This CDR3 region has 15 residues. CDR1 KGHSH and CDR2 LQKENI come from the germline V gene. The CDR3 DNA is TGTGCCAGCTCACCTCGGACTGATGGATCAGATACGCAGTATTTT. As protein: CASSPRTDGSDTQYF. Using reference TRBV18 and TRBJ2-3 for the parts outside the CDR3, the full variable domain is NAGVMQNPRHLVRRRGQEARLRCSPMKGHSHVYWYRQLPEEGLKFMVYLQKENIIDESGMPKERFSAEFPKEGPSILRIQQVVRGDSAAYFCASSPRTDGSDTQYFGPGTRLTVL.

This chain uses TRBV18 with TRBJ1-6; 8 bases fit TRBD1. The length of the CDR3 is 13 residues. Germline V lookup: CDR1 KGHSH, CDR2 LQKENI. V gave up 8 bases and J gave up 10 bases; unmatched junction bases: 7. As DNA, the CDR3 is TGTGCCAGCGCCGCGGACAGGGACTCACCCCTCCACTTT. Protein product: CASAADRDSPLHF.

The chain employs TRBV5-1 and TRBJ2-7; D call uncertain. V gave up 2 bases and J gave up 4 bases, with 13 bases separating them. The CDR3 totals 14 residues. Germline lookup yields CDR1 SGHRS and CDR2 YFSETQ. The DNA for the CDR3 is TGCGCCAGCAGCTTCATGGCAGAATTATACGAGCAGTACTTC. It encodes CASSFMAELYEQYF.

The chain recombines TRBV19 with TRBJ1-4, with D perhaps TRBD1 (6 bases). V lost 9 bases and J 7 bases, leaving 15 bases between the germline ends. The CDR3 length is 13 residues. CDR1 is LNHDA, CDR2 SQIVND, per germline (reference sequence). As DNA, the CDR3 is TGTGCCAGCGGGGACACAGGAAGTGAAAAACTGTTTTTT. Protein: CASGDTGSEKLFF.

The chain employs TRBV4-3 and TRBJ1-2; the D gene is possibly TRBD1 (6 bases). V gave up 0 bases and J gave up 4 bases, with 12 bases separating them. The CDR3 runs to 15 residues. The germline CDR1 and CDR2 sequences are LGHNA and YSLEER. The CDR3 DNA is TGCGCCAGCAGCCAAGAGCAGGGGTTTCGCTATGGCTACACCTTC. Its translation is CASSQEQGFRYGYTF.

The chain recombines TRBV20-1 with TRBJ1-6; the D gene is possibly TRBD1 (6 bases). The CDR3 length is 15 residues. The ends were cut back, 3 bases at V and 13 bases at J, with 22 bases in the middle. Per germline, CDR1 DFQATT and CDR2 SNEGSKA (reference sequence). CDR3 coding DNA: TGCAGTGCTAGTATTTTGGGACAAGAGGAGCGGCCCCTCCACTTT. Its protein product is CSASILGQEERPLHF.

This chain connects TRBV11-2 to TRBJ1-5; 7 bases agree with TRBD1. Germline V gene sequence: CDR1 SGHAT, CDR2 FQNNGV. The ends lost 5 bases at V and 7 bases at J; junction bases unmatched: 8. The CDR3 totals 14 residues. The chain's CDR3 is CASSTQGSGQPQHF. The CDR3 DNA reads TGTGCCAGCAGCACACAGGGGTCCGGGCAGCCCCAGCATTTT.

The chain uses TRBV28 and TRBJ1-6; tentatively, D is TRBD1 (5 bases). V gave up 5 bases and J gave up 10 bases, with 15 bases separating them. Germline loops: CDR1 MDHEN, CDR2 SYDVKM. The CDR3 runs to 14 residues. The CDR3 region is CASSPGGERSPLHF. DNA for the CDR3: TGTGCCAGCAGTCCCGGAGGGGAACGCTCACCCCTCCACTTT.

The genes are TRBV2 and TRBJ2-7, with 7 bases aligning to TRBD1. Germline CDR1 and CDR2: SNHLY and FYNNEI. The CDR3 runs to 13 residues. J was trimmed by 0 bases and V by 6 bases; bases with no gene match: 2. This chain's CDR3 is CASRRTGSYEQYF. For the CDR3, the DNA is TGTGCCAGCAGACGGACAGGCTCCTACGAGCAGTACTTC.

This chain connects TRBV5-1 to TRBJ1-1, with D maybe TRBD1 (5 bases). CDR3 size: 12 residues. V dropped 5 bases and J dropped 5 bases, with 10 bases sitting between them. Looked up from germline, CDR1 is SGHRS and CDR2 is YFSETQ. The CDR3 DNA sequence: TGCGCCAGCAGGGGGGACTCAACTGAAGCTTTCTTT. This sequence encodes CASRGDSTEAFF.

The chain carries TRBV5-6 and TRBJ2-7, with a weak D call TRBD2 (5 bases). The germline V gene encodes CDR1 SGHDT and CDR2 YYEEEE. Trimming removed 2 bases from V and 0 bases from J, with 12 bases in between. This CDR3 has 15 amino acids. For the CDR3, the DNA is TGTGCCAGCAGCTTAATTTCCGGGATCTCCTACGAGCAGTACTTC. Translating gives CASSLISGISYEQYF.

V is TRBV30 and J is TRBJ2-2; 9 nucleotides agree with TRBD1. V shed 3 bases and J 7 bases; nucleotides not matched to a gene: 12. The CDR3 runs to 16 residues. The germline V gene encodes CDR1 GTSNPN and CDR2 SVGIG (reference sequence). The CDR3: CAWSGDRAPLGGELFF. The CDR3 coding sequence is TGTGCCTGGAGCGGGGACAGGGCCCCCTTGGGCGGGGAGCTGTTTTTT.

The chain carries TRBV5-1 and TRBJ2-7, with TRBD1 matching 7 bases. The CDR3 is 15 residues long. V lost 4 bases and J lost 3; bases outside the gene matches: 10. The germline V gene has CDR1 SGHRS and CDR2 YFSETQ. CDR3 amino acids: CASSTWRQGNYEQYF. DNA for the CDR3: TGCGCCAGCAGCACCTGGAGACAGGGTAACTACGAGCAGTACTTC.

The chain combines TRBV2 with TRBJ1-6, with 8 bases lining up with TRBD1. Germline values: CDR1 SNHLY, CDR2 FYNNEI. The CDR3 is made up of 16 amino acids. With V trimmed by 7 bases and J by 0 bases, 5 bases remained unmatched. The CDR3 sequence is CASTGQGGSYNSPLHF. The CDR3 DNA is TGTGCCAGCACCGGACAGGGTGGCTCCTATAATTCACCCCTCCACTTT.

This chain joins TRBV14 and TRBJ2-2; TRBD2 matches 7 bases. Germline V gene lookup returns CDR1 SGHDN and CDR2 FVKESK. V trimming: 0 bases; J trimming: 4 bases; junction bases outside the gene matches: 20. The CDR3 contains 21 residues. DNA of the CDR3: TGTGCCAGCAGCCAAGAGGTATGGATGGGAGGGGTGGATTTGGGCACCGGGGAGCTGTTTTTT. Translation: CASSQEVWMGGVDLGTGELFF.

This clone was counted only a few times. The chain employs TRBV7-2 and TRBJ2-3, with D possibly matching TRBD1 (5 bases). The germline CDR1 and CDR2 sequences are SGHTA and FQGNSA. This CDR3 comprises 14 residues. The V gene lost 4 bases and the J gene lost 4 bases, with 12 bases spanning the gap. The CDR3 sequence is CASSSRVGPDTQYF. DNA for the CDR3: TGTGCCAGCAGCTCCAGGGTAGGCCCAGATACGCAGTATTTT.

This clone was counted a few times. One end of the junction fails to match germline, which may point to a read error. This chain uses TRBV3-1 (or the pseudogene TRBV3-2) with TRBJ2-1; D is ambiguous. The CDR3 spans 12 residues. CDR1 is LGHDT and CDR2 is YNNKEL in the germline V gene (reference sequence). The CDR3 coding sequence is TGTGCCAGCAGCCAAAGATACAGTGAGCAGTTCTTC. Protein product: CASSQRYSEQFF.

V usage is TRBV30 and J usage is TRBJ1-2; D gene uncertain. The CDR3 consists of 15 residues. The V and J ends lost 1 base and 1 base respectively, with 13 bases between them. The germline CDR1 and CDR2 sequences are GTSNPN and SVGIG (reference sequence). The DNA of the CDR3 is TGTGCCTGGAGTGCACGCTTGGGAGTTAACTATGGCTACACCTTC. Protein sequence: CAWSARLGVNYGYTF.

The rearrangement links TRBV7-9 to TRBJ2-1, with 14 bases lining up with TRBD2. The CDR3 totals 17 residues. Unmatched junction bases numbered 6, after V lost 5 bases and J lost 3 bases. Germline V gene lookup returns CDR1 SEHNR and CDR2 FQNEAQ (reference sequence). Here the CDR3 reads CASSPRGLAGVYNEQFF. The CDR3 DNA is TGTGCCAGCAGCCCCAGGGGACTAGCGGGAGTCTACAATGAGCAGTTCTTC. Variable domain in full (rest from reference TRBV7-9 and TRBJ2-1): DTGVSQNPRHKITKRGQNVTFRCDPISEHNRLYWYRQTLGQGPEFLTYFQNEAQLEKSRLLSDRFSAERPKGSFSTLEIQRTEQGDSAMYLCASSPRGLAGVYNEQFFGPGTRLTVL.